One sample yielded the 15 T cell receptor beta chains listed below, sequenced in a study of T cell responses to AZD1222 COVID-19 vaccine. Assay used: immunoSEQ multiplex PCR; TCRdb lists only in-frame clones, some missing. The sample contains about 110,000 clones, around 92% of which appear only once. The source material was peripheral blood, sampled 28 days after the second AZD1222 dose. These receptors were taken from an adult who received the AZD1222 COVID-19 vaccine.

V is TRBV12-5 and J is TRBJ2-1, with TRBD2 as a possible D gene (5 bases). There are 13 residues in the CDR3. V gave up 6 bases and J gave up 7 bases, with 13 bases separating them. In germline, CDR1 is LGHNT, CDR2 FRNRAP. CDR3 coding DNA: TGTGCTAGTGGATCTGAACCGGGGAATGAGCAGTTCTTC. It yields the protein CASGSEPGNEQFF.

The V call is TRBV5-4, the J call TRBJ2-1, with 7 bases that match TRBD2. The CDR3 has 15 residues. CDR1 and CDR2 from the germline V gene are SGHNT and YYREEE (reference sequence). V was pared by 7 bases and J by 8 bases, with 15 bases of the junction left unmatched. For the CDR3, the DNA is TGTGCCAGCCGCCCTGGGCGCGGGAGTCAGCATGAGCAGTTCTTC. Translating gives CASRPGRGSQHEQFF.

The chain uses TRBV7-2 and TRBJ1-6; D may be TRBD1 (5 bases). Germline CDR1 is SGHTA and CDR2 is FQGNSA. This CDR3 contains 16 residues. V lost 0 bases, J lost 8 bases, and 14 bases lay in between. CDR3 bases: TGTGCCAGCAGCTTAGCGCTGAGGGGAGGAGATTCACCCCTCCACTTT. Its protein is CASSLALRGGDSPLHF. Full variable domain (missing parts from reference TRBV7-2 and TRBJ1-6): GAGVSQSPSNKVTEKGKDVELRCDPISGHTALYWYRQSLGQGLEFLIYFQGNSAPDKSGLPSDRFSAERTGGSVSTLTIQRTQQEDSAVYLCASSLALRGGDSPLHFGNGTRLTVT.

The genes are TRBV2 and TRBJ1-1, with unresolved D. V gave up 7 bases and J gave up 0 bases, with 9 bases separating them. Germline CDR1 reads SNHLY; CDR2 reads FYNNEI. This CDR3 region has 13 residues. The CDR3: CASNRDLNTEAFF. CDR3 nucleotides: TGTGCCAGCAACAGAGACTTGAACACTGAAGCTTTCTTT.

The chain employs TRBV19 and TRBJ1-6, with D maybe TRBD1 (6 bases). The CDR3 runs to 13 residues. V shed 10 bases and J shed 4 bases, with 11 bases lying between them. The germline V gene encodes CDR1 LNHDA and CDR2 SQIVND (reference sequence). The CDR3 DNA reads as TGTGCCACTTCACAGGGTTATAATTCACCCCTCCACTTT. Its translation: CATSQGYNSPLHF.

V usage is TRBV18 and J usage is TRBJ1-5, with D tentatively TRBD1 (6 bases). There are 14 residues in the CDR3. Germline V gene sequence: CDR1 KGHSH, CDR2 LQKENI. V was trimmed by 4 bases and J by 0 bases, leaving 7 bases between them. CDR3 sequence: CASSRTDSNQPQHF. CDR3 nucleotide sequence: TGTGCCAGCTCACGGACAGATAGCAATCAGCCCCAGCATTTT.

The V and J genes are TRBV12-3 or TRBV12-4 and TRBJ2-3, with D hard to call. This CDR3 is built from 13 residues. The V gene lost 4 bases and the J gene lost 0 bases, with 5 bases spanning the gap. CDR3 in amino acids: CASSSLSTDTQYF. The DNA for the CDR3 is TGTGCCAGCAGTTCCCTGAGCACAGATACGCAGTATTTT.

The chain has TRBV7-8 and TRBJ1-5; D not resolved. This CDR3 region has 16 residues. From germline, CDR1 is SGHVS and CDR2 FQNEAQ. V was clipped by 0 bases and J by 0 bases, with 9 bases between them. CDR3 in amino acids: CASSLARLNSNQPQHF. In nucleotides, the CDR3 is TGTGCCAGCAGCTTAGCGCGGCTGAATAGCAATCAGCCCCAGCATTTT.

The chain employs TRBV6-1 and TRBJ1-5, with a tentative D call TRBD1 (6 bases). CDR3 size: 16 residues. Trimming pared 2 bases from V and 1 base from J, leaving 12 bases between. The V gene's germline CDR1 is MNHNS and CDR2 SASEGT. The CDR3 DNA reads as TGTGCCAGCAGTGAATATGGGGGGCTCAGCAATCAGCCCCAGCATTTT. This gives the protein CASSEYGGLSNQPQHF.

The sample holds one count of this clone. CDR3 bases: TGTGCCAGCACCTCTAGACCCAATCAGCCCCAGCATTTT. Translated: CASTSRPNQPQHF. The J gene is TRBJ1-5, the V gene TRBV6-6; no clear D gene. This CDR3 region has 13 residues. Germline loops: CDR1 MNHNY, CDR2 SVGAGI (reference sequence). The V end was cut by 7 bases, the J end by 3 bases, with 10 bases between.

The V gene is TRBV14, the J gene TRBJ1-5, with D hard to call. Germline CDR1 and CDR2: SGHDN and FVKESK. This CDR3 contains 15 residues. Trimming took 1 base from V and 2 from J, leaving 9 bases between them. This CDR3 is CASSQGGVGNQPQHF. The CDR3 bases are TGTGCCAGCAGCCAAGGGGGTGTAGGCAATCAGCCCCAGCATTTT.

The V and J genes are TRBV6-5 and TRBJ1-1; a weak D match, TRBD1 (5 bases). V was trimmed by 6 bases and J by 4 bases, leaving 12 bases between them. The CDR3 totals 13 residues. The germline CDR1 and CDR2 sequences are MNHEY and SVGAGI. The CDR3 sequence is CASSGRQGTEAFF. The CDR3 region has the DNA TGTGCCAGCAGCGGCCGTCAGGGCACTGAAGCTTTCTTT.

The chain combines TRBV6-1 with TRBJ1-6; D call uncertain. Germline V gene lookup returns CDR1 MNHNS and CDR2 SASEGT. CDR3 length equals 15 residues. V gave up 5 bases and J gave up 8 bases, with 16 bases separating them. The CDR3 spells CASSQDGSIYSPLHF. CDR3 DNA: TGTGCCAGCAGTCAGGATGGAAGTATATATTCACCCCTCCACTTT.

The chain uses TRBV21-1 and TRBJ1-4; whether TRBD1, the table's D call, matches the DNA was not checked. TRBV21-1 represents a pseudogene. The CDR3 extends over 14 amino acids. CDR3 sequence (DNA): TGTGCCAGCAGCAAAGGACAGATTAATGAAAAACTGTTTTTT. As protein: CASSKGQINEKLFF.

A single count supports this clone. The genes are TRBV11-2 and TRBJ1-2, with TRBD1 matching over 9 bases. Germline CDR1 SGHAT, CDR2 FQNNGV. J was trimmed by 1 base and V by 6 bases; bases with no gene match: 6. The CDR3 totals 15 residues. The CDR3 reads CASSSTGGSNYGYTF. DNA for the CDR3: TGTGCCAGCAGTTCTACAGGGGGCAGTAACTATGGCTACACCTTC.